This TCR beta chain derives from a study of shared clonotypes between healthy human individuals. Study-wide background: Contributing individuals were a couple of females and three males aged 18 to 49. Overall study findings and caveats: Naive subsets, compared against memory subsets, generally had larger estimated richness values. The sole specimen, blood, was sampled, and tissue repertoires likely differ.

In the original analysis: Filtering differed for immunoSEQ, which gave only junction sequences without quality scores. Libraries were prepared by immunoSEQ multiplex PCR; TCRdb keeps only in-frame clonotypes and omits some of them. V and J calls and clone size follow that table, whereas D and trimming were derived from the DNA. Here the sample spans some 2 million clones, 85% to 95% being singletons. Remarks on this clone: Its antigen is not identified. Distinct nucleotide sequences in the sample also encode this CDR3.

Per germline, CDR1 MDHEN and CDR2 SYDVKM. Between the trimmed V and J ends, which lost 5 bases and 3 bases, there was a span of 2 bases. The CDR3 has 10 amino acids. The sequencing input was naive CD4+ T cells sorted from blood. Subset meaning: CD45RA+ positively selected. This receptor was identified in a young man in good health. This chain connects TRBV28 to TRBJ2-7, with D unclear. The CDR3 protein is CASSRYEQYF. Here the CDR3 DNA reads TGTGCCAGCAGTCGCTACGAGCAGTACTTC.